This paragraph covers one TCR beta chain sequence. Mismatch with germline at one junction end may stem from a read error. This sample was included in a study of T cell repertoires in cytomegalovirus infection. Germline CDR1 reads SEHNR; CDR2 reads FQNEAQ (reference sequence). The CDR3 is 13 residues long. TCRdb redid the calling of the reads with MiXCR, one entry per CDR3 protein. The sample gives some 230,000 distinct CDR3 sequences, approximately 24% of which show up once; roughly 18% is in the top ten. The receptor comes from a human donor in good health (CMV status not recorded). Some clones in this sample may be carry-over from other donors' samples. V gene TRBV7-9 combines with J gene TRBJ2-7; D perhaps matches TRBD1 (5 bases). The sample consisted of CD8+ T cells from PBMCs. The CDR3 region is CVSSQDISYEQYF. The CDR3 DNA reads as TGTGTCAGCAGCCAGGACATCTCCTACGAGCAGTACTTC.